A selection of T cell receptor beta chains follows, all from one sample in a study of CXCR3-negative and CXCR3-positive naive CD8 T cells. TCRdb reprocessed the 5' RACE reads and reports one entry per CDR3 protein, with no DNA. The sample has 70,000 to 95,000 distinct CDR3 sequences. Material for sequencing was naive CXCR3- CD8+ T cells from blood. These receptors were taken from a human donor in good health. Some clones in this sample may be carry-over from other donors' samples. The CDR3 runs from the conserved cysteine through the conserved F or W.

v_gene	j_gene	CDR3aa
TRBV29-1	TRBJ2-1	CSVGGTGGPIYNEQFF
TRBV7-9	TRBJ2-1	CASSLEQDKYNEQFF
TRBV5-1	TRBJ1-1	CASRLEGGTEAFF
TRBV5-4	TRBJ2-7	CASSFSSGGDYEQYF
TRBV7-2	TRBJ1-1	CASSFLYGEAFF
TRBV29-1	TRBJ1-2	CSVEARDSRYTF
TRBV7-9	TRBJ2-1	CASSLGSEWQFF
TRBV4-1	TRBJ2-3	CASKGAYTDTQYF
TRBV6-1	TRBJ1-1	CASSEQSDRAEAFF
TRBV28	TRBJ2-1	CASFSGILGLVNEQFF
TRBV5-1	TRBJ2-1	CASSPSSPEQFF
TRBV29-1	TRBJ2-5	CSVDGAGTQYF
TRBV29-1	TRBJ2-6	CSVREGYSGANVLTF
TRBV9	TRBJ2-2	CASSVVITGELFF
TRBV10-3	TRBJ2-4	CAGERGQFKNIQYF
TRBV2	TRBJ1-2	CATATGEGYTF
TRBV20-1	TRBJ1-3	CSALSRTGGNTIYF